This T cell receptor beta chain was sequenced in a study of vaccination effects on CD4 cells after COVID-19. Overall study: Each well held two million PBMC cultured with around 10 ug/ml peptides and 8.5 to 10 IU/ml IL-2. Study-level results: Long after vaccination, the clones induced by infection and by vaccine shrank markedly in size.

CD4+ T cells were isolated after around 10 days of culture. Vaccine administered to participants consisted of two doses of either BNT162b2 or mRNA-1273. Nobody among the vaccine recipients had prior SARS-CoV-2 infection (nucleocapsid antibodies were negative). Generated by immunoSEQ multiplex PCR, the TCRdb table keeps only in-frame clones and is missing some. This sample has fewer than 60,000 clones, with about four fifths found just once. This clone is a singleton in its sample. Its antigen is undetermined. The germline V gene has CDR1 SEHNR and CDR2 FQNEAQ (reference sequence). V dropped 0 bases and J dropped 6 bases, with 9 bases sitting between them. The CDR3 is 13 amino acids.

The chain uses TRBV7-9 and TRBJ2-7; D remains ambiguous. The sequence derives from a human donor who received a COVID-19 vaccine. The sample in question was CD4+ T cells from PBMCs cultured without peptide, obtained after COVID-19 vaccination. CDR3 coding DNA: TGTGCCAGCAGCTTAGCTAAAGGTGCCGAGCAGTACTTC. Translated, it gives CASSLAKGAEQYF.